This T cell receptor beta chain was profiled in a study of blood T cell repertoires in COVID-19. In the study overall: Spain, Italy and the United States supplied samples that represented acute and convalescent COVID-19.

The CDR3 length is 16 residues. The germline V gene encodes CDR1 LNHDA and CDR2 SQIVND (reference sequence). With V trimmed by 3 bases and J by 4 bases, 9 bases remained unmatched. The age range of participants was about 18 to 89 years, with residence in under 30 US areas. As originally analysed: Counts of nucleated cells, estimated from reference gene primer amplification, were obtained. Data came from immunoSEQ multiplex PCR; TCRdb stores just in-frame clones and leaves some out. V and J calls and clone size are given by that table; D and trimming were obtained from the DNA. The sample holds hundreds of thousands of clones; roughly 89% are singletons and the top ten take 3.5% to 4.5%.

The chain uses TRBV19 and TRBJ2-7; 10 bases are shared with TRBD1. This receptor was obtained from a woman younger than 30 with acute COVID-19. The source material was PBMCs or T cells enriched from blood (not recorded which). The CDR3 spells CASSMTRTGGSYEQYF. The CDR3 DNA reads TGTGCCAGTAGTATGACCCGGACAGGGGGATCTTACGAGCAGTACTTC.